This T cell receptor beta chain stems from a study of blood T cell repertoires in COVID-19. The protocol was immunoSEQ multiplex PCR, while the TCRdb copy is restricted to in-frame clones and leaves out a portion. The table has 200,000 to 250,000 clones, roughly 84% seen once; the top ten hold 20%. This clone has a single count. Sequencing used peripheral blood. The receptor was derived from a man aged 30-40 years with active or convalescent COVID-19.

CDR3: CASSPQSTDTQYF. In DNA form, the CDR3 reads TGTGCCAGCTCCCCCCAAAGCACAGATACGCAGTATTTT. The gene calls are TRBV7-2 and TRBJ2-3; D gene uncertain. CDR3 length: 13 amino acids. V lost 8 bases, J lost 0 bases, and 9 bases lay in between. CDR1 and CDR2 from the germline V gene are SGHTA and FQGNSA.